One sample yielded the 19 T cell receptor beta chains listed below, sequenced in a study of T-cell memory formation after mild COVID-19 (dated by TCRdb to about 2021). Library method: 5' RACE. This sample was sequenced with an Illumina NovaSeq 6000. The public reads were reprocessed in TCRdb via fastp at Q25 and MiXCR, keeping in-frame beta chains. A single entry per CDR3 protein holds the most common genes and DNA from its merged rows. For this sample there are about 260,000 distinct CDR3 sequences; under 8.5% appear just once. 20% to 25% of the sample is taken by the ten largest. Sequencing was done on a sample of PBMCs or a T cell subset sorted from them (not recorded which). Receptor source: a man younger than 35 who had mild COVID-19 (a few samples of this study predate the infection). The sample titles of this study are shuffled in the database, so cell type and time point are left out; the donor was told from shared clones.

This clonotype was detected only a few times. The rearrangement uses TRBV11-2 and TRBJ2-2; D may be TRBD1 (6 bases). V dropped 6 bases and J dropped 6 bases, with 11 bases sitting between them. Germline V gives CDR1 SGHAT, CDR2 FQNNGV. The length of the CDR3 is 13 residues. The CDR3 here is CASRQQGAGELFF. Written as DNA, the CDR3 is TGTGCCAGCAGACAACAGGGAGCCGGGGAGCTGTTTTTT.

The rearrangement joins TRBV20-1 to TRBJ1-2, with D possibly TRBD1 on 5 matching bases. This CDR3 comprises 14 residues. V was clipped by 6 bases and J by 0 bases, with 14 bases between them. Germline V gene lookup returns CDR1 DFQATT and CDR2 SNEGSKA (reference sequence). This CDR3 is CSATSGTANYGYTF. The CDR3 coding sequence is TGCAGTGCCACCTCCGGGACGGCTAACTATGGCTACACCTTC.

This chain connects TRBV6-5 to TRBJ2-7, with unresolved D. The germline gives CDR1 MNHEY, CDR2 SVGAGI. V lost 5 bases to trimming and J lost 4 bases, with 12 bases between them. This CDR3 has 13 residues. The CDR3 nucleotides read TGTGCCAGCAGTCCCGACTCCCTTTACGAGCAGTACTTC. It is translated as CASSPDSLYEQYF.

This clonotype was counted a few times. V and J are TRBV6-5 and TRBJ2-3; the D gene is possibly TRBD2 (5 bases). CDR3 length equals 15 residues. Trimming shortened V by 5 bases and J by 0 bases, and 12 bases separated the two germline ends. CDR1 is MNHEY and CDR2 is SVGAGI in the germline V gene. CDR3 region: CASSRTGSSTDTQYF. CDR3 in DNA: TGTGCCAGCAGTAGGACTGGTTCTAGCACAGATACGCAGTATTTT.

This clonotype appeared a few times. The rearrangement joins TRBV18 to TRBJ1-1; D may be TRBD1 (6 bases). The CDR3 runs to 13 residues. The ends were cut back, 1 base at V and 5 bases at J, with 8 bases in the middle. The germline V gene encodes CDR1 KGHSH and CDR2 LQKENI. CDR3 sequence: CASSPRDTTEAFF. CDR3 bases: TGTGCCAGCTCACCACGGGACACTACTGAAGCTTTCTTT.

The chain recombines TRBV12-3 or TRBV12-4 with TRBJ1-2; possible D gene TRBD1, 5 bases. V lost 10 bases, J lost 5 bases, and 11 bases lay in between. This CDR3 is built from 11 residues. The CDR3 sequence is CATLGGYGYTF. In nucleotides, the CDR3 is TGTGCCACCTTGGGGGGTTATGGCTACACCTTC.

The V gene is TRBV6-6, the J gene TRBJ1-2; no clear D. CDR3 length equals 15 residues. CDR1 and CDR2 (germline): MNHNY, SVGAGI (reference sequence). Trimming removed 0 bases from V and 0 bases from J, with 8 bases in between. CDR3 protein: CASSYSSVANYGYTF. CDR3 DNA sequence: TGTGCCAGCAGTTACTCATCGGTTGCTAACTATGGCTACACCTTC.

The rearrangement joins TRBV5-1 to TRBJ2-3; weak D call: TRBD2 (7 bases). CDR3 length: 14 amino acids. V gave up 7 bases and J gave up 2 bases, with 14 bases separating them. Per the germline V gene, CDR1 is SGHRS and CDR2 is YFSETQ. DNA of the CDR3: TGCGCCAGCGGGGGCCTAGCGGACACAGATACGCAGTATTTT. It yields the protein CASGGLADTDTQYF.

The chain recombines TRBV6-1 with TRBJ2-1; 13 positions agree with TRBD2. Germline V CDR1 and CDR2: MNHNS, SASEGT. There are 15 residues in the CDR3. Trimming took 4 bases from V and 3 from J; bases not matched to a gene: 0. CDR3 DNA sequence: TGTGCCAGCAGTGGACTAGCGGGGGGCTACAATGAGCAGTTCTTC. It encodes CASSGLAGGYNEQFF.

The chain uses TRBV5-1 and TRBJ1-4, with a possible D match to TRBD1 (5 bases). Germline V gene sequence: CDR1 SGHRS, CDR2 YFSETQ. CDR3 length equals 16 residues. V lost 1 base and J 7 bases, leaving 17 bases between the germline ends. CDR3 sequence: CASSLNFRGRSEKLFF. CDR3 coding DNA: TGCGCCAGCAGCTTGAATTTCCGGGGACGGAGTGAAAAACTGTTTTTT.

This chain joins TRBV15 and TRBJ1-3, with a possible D match to TRBD1 (5 bases). The CDR3 is 14 amino acids. Germline lookup yields CDR1 LNHNV and CDR2 YYDKDF (reference sequence). V was trimmed by 0 bases and J by 5 bases, leaving 8 bases between them. The CDR3 coding sequence is TGTGCCACCAGCAGAGATCCAGGGAGAAACACCATATATTTT. It specifies CATSRDPGRNTIYF.

This clonotype was recorded at least ten times. The chain uses TRBV5-1 and TRBJ1-6; no clear D gene. Trimming took off 4 bases at V and 7 bases at J, with 21 bases between the two ends. There are 17 residues in the CDR3. Germline CDR1 SGHRS, CDR2 YFSETQ. CDR3 in amino acids: CASSPILSGWSNSPLHF. The CDR3 DNA follows: TGCGCCAGCAGCCCTATTTTGTCGGGATGGAGCAATTCACCCCTCCACTTT.

The CDR3 reads CASSLGTLLNTGELFF. CDR3 DNA sequence: TGCGCCAGCAGCTTGGGAACTCTGTTAAACACCGGGGAGCTGTTTTTT. J is TRBJ2-2 and V is TRBV5-1, with D uncertain. V lost 0 bases, J lost 2 bases, and 11 bases lay in between. CDR3 length equals 16 residues. CDR1 and CDR2 from the germline V gene are SGHRS and YFSETQ. Complete variable domain (other parts from reference TRBV5-1 and TRBJ2-2): KAGVTQTPRYLIKTRGQQVTLSCSPISGHRSVSWYQQTPGQGLQFLFEYFSETQRNKGNFPGRFSGRQFSNSRSEMNVSTLELGDSALYLCASSLGTLLNTGELFFGEGSRLTVL.

The V call is TRBV7-2, the J call TRBJ2-2, with TRBD1 identical over 8 bases. CDR3 length: 17 amino acids. Per germline, CDR1 SGHTA and CDR2 FQGNSA. V dropped 7 bases and J dropped 3; count of bases not matched to a gene: 13. CDR3 sequence: CASIQDSGTGYTGELFF. CDR3 DNA sequence: TGTGCCAGCATCCAGGACTCCGGGACAGGATACACCGGGGAGCTGTTTTTT.

In its sample, this clonotype was seen a few times. The chain carries TRBV4-3 and TRBJ1-1, with D maybe TRBD1 (5 bases). V was cut by 1 base and J by 6 bases, with 21 bases left in between. The CDR3 spans 17 residues. Per the germline V gene, CDR1 is LGHNA and CDR2 is YSLEER. CDR3 nucleotide sequence: TGCGCCAGCAGCCAAGTGTCGGGGGACGCGGTGGCCCCTGAAGCTTTCTTT. This gives the protein CASSQVSGDAVAPEAFF.

The chain couples TRBV4-1 to TRBJ1-5; 8 bases are a match to TRBD1. Germline values: CDR1 MGHRA, CDR2 YSYEKL. This CDR3 is 15 amino acids long. V shed 3 bases, J shed 3 bases, and the junction held 4 bases outside the gene matches. CDR3 sequence (DNA): TGCGCCAGCAGCCACCAGGGGGCTGACAATCAGCCCCAGCATTTT. Protein sequence: CASSHQGADNQPQHF.

This clonotype was observed a handful of times. This sequence joins TRBV14 and TRBJ1-1; D possibly corresponds to TRBD1 (5 bases). Trimming pared 2 bases from V and 4 bases from J, leaving 8 bases between. The CDR3 runs to 13 residues. Germline CDR1 is SGHDN and CDR2 is FVKESK. The CDR3 loop reads CASSQNRGTEAFF. CDR3 coding DNA: TGTGCCAGCAGCCAAAATAGGGGCACTGAAGCTTTCTTT.

This clonotype has ten or more counts. The chain combines TRBV5-4 with TRBJ1-3; D may be TRBD1 (6 bases). The CDR3 totals 14 residues. The germline V and J ends were trimmed by 3 bases and 7 bases, with 14 bases remaining between them. Germline values: CDR1 SGHNT, CDR2 YYREEE (reference sequence). CDR3 in amino acids: CASSSEGGSNTIYF. As DNA, the CDR3 is TGTGCCAGCAGCTCGGAGGGGGGGAGTAACACCATATATTTT.

This chain connects TRBV6-5 to TRBJ2-5; D may correspond to TRBD1 or TRBD2 (5 bases each). Trimming removed 2 bases from V and 7 bases from J, with 11 bases in between. This CDR3 spans 13 amino acids. Germline V lookup: CDR1 MNHEY, CDR2 SVGAGI. CDR3 amino acids: CASSYNRGRTQYF. CDR3 DNA: TGTGCCAGCAGTTACAATCGGGGCAGGACCCAGTACTTC.